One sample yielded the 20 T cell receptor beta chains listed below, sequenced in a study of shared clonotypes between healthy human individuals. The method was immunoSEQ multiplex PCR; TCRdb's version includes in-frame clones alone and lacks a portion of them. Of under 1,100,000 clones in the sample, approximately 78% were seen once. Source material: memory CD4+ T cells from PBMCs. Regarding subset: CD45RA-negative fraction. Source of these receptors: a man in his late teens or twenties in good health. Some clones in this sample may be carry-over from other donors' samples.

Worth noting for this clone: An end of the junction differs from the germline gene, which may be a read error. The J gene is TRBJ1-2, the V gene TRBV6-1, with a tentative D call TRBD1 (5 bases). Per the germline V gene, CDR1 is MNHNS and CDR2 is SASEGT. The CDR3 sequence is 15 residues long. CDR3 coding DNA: TGTGCCAGCAGTGAAGCGGGGGAAGCTAACTATGGTTACACCTTC. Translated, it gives CASSEAGEANYGYTF.

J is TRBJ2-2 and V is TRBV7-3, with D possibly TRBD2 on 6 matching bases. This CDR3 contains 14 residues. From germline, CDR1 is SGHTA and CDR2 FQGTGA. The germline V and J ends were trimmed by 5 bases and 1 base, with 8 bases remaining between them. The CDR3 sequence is CASSAGQNTGELFF. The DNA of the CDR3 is TGTGCCAGCAGCGCGGGGCAGAACACCGGGGAGCTGTTTTTT.

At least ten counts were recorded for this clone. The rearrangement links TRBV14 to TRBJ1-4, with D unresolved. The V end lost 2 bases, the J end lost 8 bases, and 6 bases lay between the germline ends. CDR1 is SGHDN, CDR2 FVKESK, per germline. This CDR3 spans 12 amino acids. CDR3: CASSQQREKLFF. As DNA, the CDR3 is TGTGCCAGCAGCCAACAGAGGGAAAAACTGTTTTTT.

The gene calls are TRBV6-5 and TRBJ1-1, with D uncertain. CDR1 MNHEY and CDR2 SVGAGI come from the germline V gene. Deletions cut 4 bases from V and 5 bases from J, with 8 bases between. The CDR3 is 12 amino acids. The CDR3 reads CASSLTGTEAFF. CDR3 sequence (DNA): TGTGCCAGCAGTTTGACGGGGACTGAAGCTTTCTTT.

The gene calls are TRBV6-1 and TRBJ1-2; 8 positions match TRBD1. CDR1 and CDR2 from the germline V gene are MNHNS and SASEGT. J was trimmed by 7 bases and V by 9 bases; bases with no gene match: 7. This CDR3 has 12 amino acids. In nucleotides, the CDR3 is TGTGCCAGTCGCTATGGACAGGGTGGCTACACCTTC. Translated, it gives CASRYGQGGYTF.

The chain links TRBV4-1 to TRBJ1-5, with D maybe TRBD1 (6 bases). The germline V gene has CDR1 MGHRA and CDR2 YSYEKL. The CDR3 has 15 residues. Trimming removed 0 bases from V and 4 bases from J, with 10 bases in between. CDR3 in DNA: TGCGCCAGCAGCCAAGATTGGACAGAAAATCAGCCCCAGCATTTT. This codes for CASSQDWTENQPQHF.

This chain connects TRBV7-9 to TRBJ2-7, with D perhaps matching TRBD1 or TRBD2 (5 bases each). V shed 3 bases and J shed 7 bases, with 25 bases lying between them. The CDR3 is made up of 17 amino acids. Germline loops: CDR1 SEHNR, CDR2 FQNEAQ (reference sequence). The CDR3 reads CASSFLSSGRRLVEQYF. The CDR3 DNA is TGTGCCAGCAGCTTTCTCAGTTCGGGACGCCGTTTGGTTGAGCAGTACTTC.

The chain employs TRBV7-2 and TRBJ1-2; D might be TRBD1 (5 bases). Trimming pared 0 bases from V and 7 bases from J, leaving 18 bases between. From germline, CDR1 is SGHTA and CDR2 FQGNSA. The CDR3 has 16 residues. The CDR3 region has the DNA TGTGCCAGCAGCTTAGCCGGGACGCAGGGAGGTAGTGGCTACACCTTC. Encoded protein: CASSLAGTQGGSGYTF.

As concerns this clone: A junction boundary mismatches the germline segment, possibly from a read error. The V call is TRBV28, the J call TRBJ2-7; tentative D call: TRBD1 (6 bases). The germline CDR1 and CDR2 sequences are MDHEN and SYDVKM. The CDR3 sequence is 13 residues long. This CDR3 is CASMNREPYEQYF. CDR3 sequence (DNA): TGCGCCAGCATGAACAGGGAGCCTTACGAGCAGTACTTC.

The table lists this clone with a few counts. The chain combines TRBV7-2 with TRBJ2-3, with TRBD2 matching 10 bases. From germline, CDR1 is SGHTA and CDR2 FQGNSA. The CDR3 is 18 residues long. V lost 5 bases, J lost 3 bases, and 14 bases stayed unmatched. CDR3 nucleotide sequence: TGTGCCAGCAGCCTGAGGACTAGCGGCCCCCTGGGGACAGATACGCAGTATTTT. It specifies CASSLRTSGPLGTDTQYF.

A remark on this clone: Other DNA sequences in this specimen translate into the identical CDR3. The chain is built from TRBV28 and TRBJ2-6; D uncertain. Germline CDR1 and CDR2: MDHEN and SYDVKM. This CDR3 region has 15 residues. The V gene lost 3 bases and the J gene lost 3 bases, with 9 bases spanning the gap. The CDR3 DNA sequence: TGTGCCAGCAGTTTTTTGGGAAGTGGGGCCAACGTCCTGACTTTC. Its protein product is CASSFLGSGANVLTF.

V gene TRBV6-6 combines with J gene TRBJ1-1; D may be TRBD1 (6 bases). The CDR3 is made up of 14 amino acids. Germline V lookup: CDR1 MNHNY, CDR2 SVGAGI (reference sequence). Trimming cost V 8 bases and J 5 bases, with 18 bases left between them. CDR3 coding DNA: TGTGCCAGCTTCCGGGGGGAGGGGGTTACTGAAGCTTTCTTT. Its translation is CASFRGEGVTEAFF.

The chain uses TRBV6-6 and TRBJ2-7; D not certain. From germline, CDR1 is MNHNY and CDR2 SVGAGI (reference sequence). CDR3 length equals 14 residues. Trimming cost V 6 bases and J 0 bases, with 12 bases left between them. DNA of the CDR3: TGTGCCAGCAGCTTATACCGTCTCTCCTACGAGCAGTACTTC. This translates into CASSLYRLSYEQYF.

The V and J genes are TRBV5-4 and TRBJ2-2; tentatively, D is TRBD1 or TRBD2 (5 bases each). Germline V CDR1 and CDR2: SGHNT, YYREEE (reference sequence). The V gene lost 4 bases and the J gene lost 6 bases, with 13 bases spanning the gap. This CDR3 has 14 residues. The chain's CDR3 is CASSTGTAPGELFF. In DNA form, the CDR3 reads TGTGCCAGCAGCACCGGGACCGCACCCGGGGAGCTGTTTTTT.

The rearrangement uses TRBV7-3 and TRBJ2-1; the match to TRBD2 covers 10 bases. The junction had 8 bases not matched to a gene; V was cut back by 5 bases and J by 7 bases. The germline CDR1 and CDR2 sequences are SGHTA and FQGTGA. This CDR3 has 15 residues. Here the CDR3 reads CASSPRSSGSNEQFF. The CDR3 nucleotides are TGTGCCAGCAGCCCCCGGTCTAGCGGGAGTAATGAGCAGTTCTTC.

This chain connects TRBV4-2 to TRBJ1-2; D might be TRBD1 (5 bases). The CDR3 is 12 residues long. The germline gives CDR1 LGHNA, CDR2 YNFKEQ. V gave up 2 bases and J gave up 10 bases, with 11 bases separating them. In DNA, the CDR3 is TGTGCCAGCAGCCAACCAGGAGGGGTCTACACCTTC. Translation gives CASSQPGGVYTF.

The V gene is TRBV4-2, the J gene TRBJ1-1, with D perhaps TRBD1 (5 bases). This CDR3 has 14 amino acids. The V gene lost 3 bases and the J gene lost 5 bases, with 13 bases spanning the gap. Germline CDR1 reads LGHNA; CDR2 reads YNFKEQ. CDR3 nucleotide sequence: TGTGCCAGCAGCCAGGGGGACGTTTGGACTGAAGCTTTCTTT. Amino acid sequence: CASSQGDVWTEAFF.

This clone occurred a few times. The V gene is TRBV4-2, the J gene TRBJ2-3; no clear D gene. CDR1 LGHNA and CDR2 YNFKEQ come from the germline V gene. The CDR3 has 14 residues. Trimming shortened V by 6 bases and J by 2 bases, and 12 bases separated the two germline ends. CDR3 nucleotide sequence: TGTGCCAGCAGACTGGACGGAAACACAGATACGCAGTATTTT. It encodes CASRLDGNTDTQYF.

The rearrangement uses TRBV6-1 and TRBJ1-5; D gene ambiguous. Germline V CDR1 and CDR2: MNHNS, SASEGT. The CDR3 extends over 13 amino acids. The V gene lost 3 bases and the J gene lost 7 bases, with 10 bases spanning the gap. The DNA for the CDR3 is TGTGCCAGCAGTGATATGGGTGAACAGCCCCAGCATTTT. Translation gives CASSDMGEQPQHF.

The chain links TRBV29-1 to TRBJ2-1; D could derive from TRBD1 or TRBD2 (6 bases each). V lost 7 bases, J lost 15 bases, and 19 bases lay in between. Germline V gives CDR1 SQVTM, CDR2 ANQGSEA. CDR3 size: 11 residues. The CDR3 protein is CSAFGGLVRFF. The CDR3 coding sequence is TGCAGCGCTTTTGGGGGGCTAGTTAGGTTCTTC.